These T cell receptor beta chains were read from a single sample in a study of T cell repertoires in cytomegalovirus infection. TCRdb used MiXCR to reprocess the reads, holding one entry per CDR3 protein. The data show about 900,000 distinct CDR3 sequences, roughly 30% seen once. Their antigens remain unidentified. Material: cultured CD8+ T cells from PBMCs, obtained from culture after CMV antigen stimulation. Receptor source: a human donor in good health (CMV status not recorded). Some clones in this sample may be carry-over from other donors' samples. Both conserved end residues are part of each CDR3. A D gene is named only where the DNA matches it firmly. Size tells how often a clone was seen (once, few, many) or the class of an expanded clone, and some rows leave it out.

clone_size	v_call	j_call	d_call	cdr3_aa	cdr3_nt
few	TRBV6-5	TRBJ1-5	-	CASSYSMGNQPQHF	TGTGCCAGCAGTTACTCGATGGGGAATCAGCCCCAGCATTTT
-	TRBV20-1	TRBJ2-7	-	CSARPGPQTVWEQYF	TGCAGTGCTAGACCGGGACCTCAGACCGTCTGGGAGCAGTACTTC
many	TRBV7-2	TRBJ1-2	-	CASSGRPEGYYGYTF	TGTGCCAGCAGCGGCCGTCCCGAGGGGTACTATGGCTACACCTTC
few	TRBV6-2/TRBV6-3	TRBJ2-3	TRBD2	CASTFAGGNPRTDTQYF	TGTGCCAGCACTTTCGCGGGGGGCAACCCCCGCACAGATACGCAGTATTTT
-	TRBV29-1	TRBJ1-2	-	CSVPGGFHYGYTF	TGCAGCGTCCCCGGCGGGTTCCACTATGGCTACACCTTC
many	TRBV4-1	TRBJ1-6	-	CASSPAVGSGNSPLHF	TGCGCCAGCAGCCCCGCGGTGGGAAGTGGGAATTCACCCCTCCACTTT
many	TRBV7-2	TRBJ1-5	TRBD1	CASSLTDRGEEDQFNNQPQHF	TGTGCCAGCAGCTTAACGGACAGGGGGGAAGAGGACCAATTTAACAATCAGCCCCAGCATTTT
-	TRBV6-6	TRBJ1-5	-	CASSYSNQGYSNQPQHF	TGTGCCAGCAGTTACTCCAATCAGGGGTATAGCAATCAGCCCCAGCATTTT
many	TRBV19	TRBJ2-2	-	CASSALTGELFF	TGTGCCAGTAGTGCATTAACCGGGGAGCTGTTTTTT
-	TRBV4-1	TRBJ1-2	-	CASSQVIVQGSGYTF	TGCGCCAGCAGCCAAGTCATCGTCCAGGGTAGTGGCTACACCTTC
-	TRBV14	TRBJ2-3	-	CASSPWGGRTDTQYF	TGTGCCAGCAGCCCGTGGGGGGGCCGAACAGATACGCAGTATTTT
few	TRBV28	TRBJ2-3	TRBD1	CASRAQRDRYLFASTDTQYF	TGTGCCAGCAGGGCCCAACGGGACAGGTACTTGTTCGCTAGCACAGATACGCAGTATTTT
-	TRBV15	TRBJ2-7	TRBD1	CATSRALPTGEDYEQYF	TGTGCCACCAGCAGAGCTCTACCGACAGGGGAAGACTACGAGCAGTACTTC
-	TRBV15	TRBJ1-1	TRBD1	CATSKGQGSGTEAFF	TGTGCCACCAGCAAAGGACAGGGCAGTGGCACTGAAGCTTTCTTT
few	TRBV6-2/TRBV6-3	TRBJ1-5	-	CASSYSSGYQPQHF	TGTGCCAGCAGTTACTCTAGTGGATATCAGCCCCAGCATTTT
many	TRBV7-9	TRBJ1-2	TRBD1	CASSFQGAYGYTF	TGTGCCAGCAGCTTCCAGGGGGCTTATGGCTACACCTTC
few	TRBV7-9	TRBJ2-2	TRBD1	CASSGRDRGTGELFF	TGTGCCAGCAGCGGGCGGGACAGGGGCACCGGGGAGCTGTTTTTT
-	TRBV27	TRBJ2-2	-	CASSLADRPLPGELFF	TGTGCCAGCAGTTTAGCGGACCGGCCTCTTCCCGGGGAGCTGTTTTTT
-	TRBV15	TRBJ2-2	TRBD2	CATSRDFASGTDTGELFF	TGTGCCACCAGCAGAGATTTCGCTAGCGGGACGGACACCGGGGAGCTGTTTTTT
few	TRBV11-3	TRBJ2-2	TRBD1	CASSLWAGTGGTGELFF	TGTGCCAGCAGCCTCTGGGCCGGGACAGGGGGGACCGGGGAGCTGTTTTTT
-	TRBV27	TRBJ1-2	TRBD1	CASSGTGLANYGYTF	TGTGCCAGCAGTGGGACAGGCCTAGCTAACTATGGCTACACCTTC
-	TRBV12-5	TRBJ2-2	-	CANLDGRESGTGELFF	TGTGCTAACCTGGACGGCAGGGAGAGTGGCACCGGGGAGCTGTTTTTT
-	TRBV7-2	TRBJ1-1	TRBD1	CASSLGQGAMNTEAFF	TGTGCCAGCAGCCTGGGACAGGGGGCGATGAACACTGAAGCTTTCTTT
few	TRBV27	TRBJ1-5	-	CASSIGPGGGEVPQHF	TGTGCCAGCAGTATCGGGCCGGGTGGGGGGGAAGTGCCCCAGCATTTT
-	TRBV6-1	TRBJ2-1	-	CASSEADYPIEQFF	TGTGCCAGCAGTGAGGCCGACTATCCCATAGAGCAGTTCTTC
-	TRBV11-3	TRBJ2-6	-	CASSPSMDSSGANVLTF	TGTGCCAGCAGCCCCTCCATGGACAGCTCTGGGGCCAACGTCCTGACTTTC
few	TRBV2	TRBJ1-1	-	CASSESADLTEAFF	TGTGCCAGCAGTGAATCGGCCGATCTCACTGAAGCTTTCTTT
-	TRBV6-1	TRBJ2-3	TRBD2	CASSSGLAAYTDTQYF	TGTGCCAGCAGTTCAGGACTAGCGGCCTACACAGATACGCAGTATTTT
few	TRBV12-5	TRBJ2-1	-	CASGLVLTGSSYNEQFF	TGTGCTAGTGGTTTGGTACTGACGGGGAGCTCCTACAATGAGCAGTTCTTC
many	TRBV12-3/TRBV12-4	TRBJ2-1	-	CASAEDSLPEQFF	TGTGCCAGCGCCGAGGACTCCCTTCCTGAGCAGTTCTTC
many	TRBV11-3	TRBJ2-2	-	CASSPGIRRNTGELFF	TGTGCCAGCAGCCCAGGGATACGGAGGAACACCGGGGAGCTGTTTTTT
-	TRBV19	TRBJ2-3	TRBD2	CASTRASGGPTDTQYF	TGTGCCAGCACCAGAGCTAGCGGGGGCCCCACAGATACGCAGTATTTT
few	TRBV20-1	TRBJ1-1	-	CSASPEQGVDEAFF	TGCAGTGCTAGTCCCGAGCAGGGAGTAGATGAAGCTTTCTTT
-	TRBV14	TRBJ1-2	-	CASSPPGVAKINYGYTF	TGTGCCAGCAGCCCCCCCGGGGTGGCAAAAATCAACTATGGCTACACCTTC
-	TRBV12-3/TRBV12-4	TRBJ2-5	TRBD1	CASRNRQGLGETQYF	TGTGCCAGCAGAAACAGACAGGGGCTCGGAGAGACCCAGTACTTC
once	TRBV4-3	TRBJ2-5	TRBD1	CASSQDPGQGKETQYF	TGCGCCAGCAGCCAAGACCCTGGACAGGGGAAGGAGACCCAGTACTTC